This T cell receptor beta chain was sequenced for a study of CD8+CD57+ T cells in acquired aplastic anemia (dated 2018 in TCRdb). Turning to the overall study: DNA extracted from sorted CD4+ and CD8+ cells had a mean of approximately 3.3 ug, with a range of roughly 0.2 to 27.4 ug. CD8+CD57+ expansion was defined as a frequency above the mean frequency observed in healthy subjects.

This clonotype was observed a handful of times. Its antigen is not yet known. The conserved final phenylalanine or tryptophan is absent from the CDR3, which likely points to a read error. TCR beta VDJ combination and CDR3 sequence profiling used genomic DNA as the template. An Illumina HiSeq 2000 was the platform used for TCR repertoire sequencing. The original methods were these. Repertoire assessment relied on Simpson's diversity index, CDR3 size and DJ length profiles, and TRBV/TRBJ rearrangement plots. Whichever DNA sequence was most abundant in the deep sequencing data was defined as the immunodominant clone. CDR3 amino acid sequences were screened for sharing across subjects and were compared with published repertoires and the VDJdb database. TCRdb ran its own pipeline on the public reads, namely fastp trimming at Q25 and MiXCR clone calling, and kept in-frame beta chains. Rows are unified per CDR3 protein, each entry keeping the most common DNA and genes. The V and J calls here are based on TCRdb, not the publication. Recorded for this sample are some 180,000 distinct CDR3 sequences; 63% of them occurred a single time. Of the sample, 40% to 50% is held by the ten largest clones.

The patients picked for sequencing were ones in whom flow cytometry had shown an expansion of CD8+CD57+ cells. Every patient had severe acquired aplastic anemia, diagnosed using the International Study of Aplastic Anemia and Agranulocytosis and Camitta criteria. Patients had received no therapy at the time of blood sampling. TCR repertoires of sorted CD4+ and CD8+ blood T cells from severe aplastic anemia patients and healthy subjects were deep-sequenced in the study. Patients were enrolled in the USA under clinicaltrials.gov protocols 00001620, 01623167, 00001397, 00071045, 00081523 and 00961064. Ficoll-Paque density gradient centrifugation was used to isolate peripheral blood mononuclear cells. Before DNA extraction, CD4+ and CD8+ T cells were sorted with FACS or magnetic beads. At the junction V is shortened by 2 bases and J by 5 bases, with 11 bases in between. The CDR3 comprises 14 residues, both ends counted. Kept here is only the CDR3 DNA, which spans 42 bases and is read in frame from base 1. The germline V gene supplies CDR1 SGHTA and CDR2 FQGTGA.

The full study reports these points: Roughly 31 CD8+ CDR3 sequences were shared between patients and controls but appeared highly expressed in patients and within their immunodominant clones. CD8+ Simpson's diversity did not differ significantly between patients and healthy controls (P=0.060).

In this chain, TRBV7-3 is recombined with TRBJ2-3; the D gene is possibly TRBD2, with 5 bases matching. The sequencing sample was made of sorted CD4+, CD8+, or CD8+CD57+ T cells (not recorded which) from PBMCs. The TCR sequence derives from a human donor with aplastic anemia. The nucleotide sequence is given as TGTGCCAGCAGCTTAGTCCCAGGAGGAGATACGCAGTATCTT. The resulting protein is CASSLVPGGDTQYL.